This T cell receptor beta chain was sequenced during a study of Graves' ophthalmopathy and Graves' hyperthyroidism. V gave up 3 bases and J gave up 6 bases; unmatched junction bases: 2. There are 14 residues in the CDR3. Per the germline V gene, CDR1 is KGHDR and CDR2 is SFDVKD. As concerns this clonotype: The target antigen is unknown.

Whole-study findings and limits: The study's model predicted ophthalmopathy progression at roughly 69% sensitivity and 72% to 85% specificity.

Active ophthalmopathy (CAS at least 3, NOSPECS at least 4), lasting under 3 months. Other autoimmune diseases, uncontrolled infections, pregnancy or lactation ruled patients out of participation. The PBMCs used were ones drawn from over 9.5 ml of fresh peripheral blood. RNA transcripts yielded amplified TCR beta CDR3 regions. An opening RT-PCR round employed HTBI primers and preceded a second-round multiplex PCR. TCRdb re-called the multiplex PCR reads through MiXCR, storing one row per CDR3 protein. The repertoire consists of about half a million distinct CDR3 sequences, with roughly an eighth occurring once and the leading ten covering about 9.4%.

V usage is TRBV24-1 and J usage is TRBJ2-2; 8 bases match TRBD2. The clonotype originates from a young woman with Graves' ophthalmopathy. Input material: blood. DNA of the CDR3: TGTGCCACCAGTGATCCGGGAGGGCCCGGGGAGCTGTTTTTT. Translating it yields CATSDPGGPGELFF.